A single count supports the clone carrying this TCR beta chain. Germline V CDR1 and CDR2: MNHNY, SVGAGI (reference sequence). V lost 9 bases and J lost 5, with 22 bases in between. CDR3 length equals 15 residues. This entry is derived from a study of T cell changes during pregnancy in multiple sclerosis. Profiled with immunoSEQ multiplex PCR; TCRdb holds only in-frame clones, not every one. Among approximately 60,000 clones listed, 92% were seen once. The input for sequencing was peripheral blood, taken in the second trimester of pregnancy. This TCR derives from a female donor in good health, enrolled as a control in a pregnancy study. J is TRBJ2-5 and V is TRBV6-6; possibly TRBD2 for D (5 bases). Here the CDR3 DNA reads TGTGCCAGGCGCCGCGTAAGGGAGCCGGGGGAGACCCAGTACTTC. It encodes CARRRVREPGETQYF.